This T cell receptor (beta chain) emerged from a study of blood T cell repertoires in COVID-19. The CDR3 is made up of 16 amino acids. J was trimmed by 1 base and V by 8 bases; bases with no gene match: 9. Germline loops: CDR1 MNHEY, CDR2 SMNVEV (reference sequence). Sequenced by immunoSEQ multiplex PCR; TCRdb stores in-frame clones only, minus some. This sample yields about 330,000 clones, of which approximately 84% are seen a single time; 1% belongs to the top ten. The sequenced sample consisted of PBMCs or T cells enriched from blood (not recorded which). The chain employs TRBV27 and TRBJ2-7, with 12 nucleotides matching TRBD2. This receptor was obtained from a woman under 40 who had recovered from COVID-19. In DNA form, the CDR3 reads TGTGCCAGCCAGGGGCTAGCGGGGGGGCTATCCTACGAGCAGTACTTC. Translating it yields CASQGLAGGLSYEQYF.